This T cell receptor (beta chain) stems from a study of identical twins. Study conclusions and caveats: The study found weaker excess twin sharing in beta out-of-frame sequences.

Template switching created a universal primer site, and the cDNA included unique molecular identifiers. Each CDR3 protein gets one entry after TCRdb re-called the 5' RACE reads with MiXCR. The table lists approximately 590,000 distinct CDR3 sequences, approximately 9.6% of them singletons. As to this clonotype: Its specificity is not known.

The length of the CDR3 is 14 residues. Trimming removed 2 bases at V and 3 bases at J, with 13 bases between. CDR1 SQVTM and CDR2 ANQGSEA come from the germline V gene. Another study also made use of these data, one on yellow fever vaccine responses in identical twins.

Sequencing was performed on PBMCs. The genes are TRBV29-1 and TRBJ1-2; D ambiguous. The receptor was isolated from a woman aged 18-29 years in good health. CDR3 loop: CSVETPGGYYGYTF. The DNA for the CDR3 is TGCAGCGTTGAAACTCCGGGAGGTTACTATGGCTACACCTTC.